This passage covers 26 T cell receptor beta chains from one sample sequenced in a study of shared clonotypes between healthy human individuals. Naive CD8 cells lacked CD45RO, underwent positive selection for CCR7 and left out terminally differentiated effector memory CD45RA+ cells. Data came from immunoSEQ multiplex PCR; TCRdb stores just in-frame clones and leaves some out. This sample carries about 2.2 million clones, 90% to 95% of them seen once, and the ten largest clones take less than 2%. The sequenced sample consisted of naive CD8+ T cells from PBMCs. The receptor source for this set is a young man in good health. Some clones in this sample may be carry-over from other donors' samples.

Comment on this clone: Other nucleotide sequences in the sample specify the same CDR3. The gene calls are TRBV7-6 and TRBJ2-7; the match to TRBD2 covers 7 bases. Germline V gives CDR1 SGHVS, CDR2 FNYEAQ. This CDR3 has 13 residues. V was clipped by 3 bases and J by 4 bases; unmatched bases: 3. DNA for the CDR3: TGTGCCAGCAGCTTGGGGCGGGGGTACGAGCAGTACTTC. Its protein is CASSLGRGYEQYF. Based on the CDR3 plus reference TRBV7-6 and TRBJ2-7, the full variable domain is GAGVSQSPRYKVTKRGQDVALRCDPISGHVSLYWYRQALGQGPEFLTYFNYEAQQDKSGLPNDRFSAERPEGSISTLTIQRTEQRDSAMYRCASSLGRGYEQYFGPGTRLTVT.

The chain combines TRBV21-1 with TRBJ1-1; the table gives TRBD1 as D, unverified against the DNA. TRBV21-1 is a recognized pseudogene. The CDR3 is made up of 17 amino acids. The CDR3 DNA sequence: TGTGCCAGCAGCAAAGGTTCAACAGGGGAAATGAACACTGAAGCTTTCTTT. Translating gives CASSKGSTGEMNTEAFF.

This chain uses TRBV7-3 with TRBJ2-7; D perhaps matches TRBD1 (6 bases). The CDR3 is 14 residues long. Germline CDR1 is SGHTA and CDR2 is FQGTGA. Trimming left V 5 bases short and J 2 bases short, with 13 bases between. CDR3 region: CASSPSKGAYEQYF. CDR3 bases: TGTGCCAGCAGCCCCTCCAAGGGGGCCTACGAGCAGTACTTC.

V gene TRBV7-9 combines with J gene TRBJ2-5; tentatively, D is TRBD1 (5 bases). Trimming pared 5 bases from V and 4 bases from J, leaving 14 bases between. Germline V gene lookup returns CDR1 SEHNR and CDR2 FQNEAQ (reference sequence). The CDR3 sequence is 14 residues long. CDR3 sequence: CASSTGPVRETQYF. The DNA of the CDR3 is TGTGCCAGCAGCACAGGACCGGTCCGAGAGACCCAGTACTTC.

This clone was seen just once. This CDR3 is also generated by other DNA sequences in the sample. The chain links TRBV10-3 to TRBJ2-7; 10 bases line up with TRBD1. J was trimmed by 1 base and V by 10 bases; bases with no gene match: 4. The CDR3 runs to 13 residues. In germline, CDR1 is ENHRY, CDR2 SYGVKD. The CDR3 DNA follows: TGTGCCACCCGGGACAGGGGTTCCTACGAGCAGTACTTC. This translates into CATRDRGSYEQYF.

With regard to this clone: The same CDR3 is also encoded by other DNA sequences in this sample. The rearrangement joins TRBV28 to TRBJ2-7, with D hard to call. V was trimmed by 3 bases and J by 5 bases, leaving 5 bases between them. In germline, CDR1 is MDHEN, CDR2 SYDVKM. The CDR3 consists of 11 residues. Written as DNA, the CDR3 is TGTGCCAGCAGTTTTTCCCACGAGCAGTACTTC. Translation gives CASSFSHEQYF.

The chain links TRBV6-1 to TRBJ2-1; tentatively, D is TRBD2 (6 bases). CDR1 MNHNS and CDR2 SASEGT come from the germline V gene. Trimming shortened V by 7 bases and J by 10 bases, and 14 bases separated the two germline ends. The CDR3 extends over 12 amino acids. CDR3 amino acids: CASIIGAGEQFF. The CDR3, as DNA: TGTGCCAGCATTATCGGGGCGGGGGAGCAGTTCTTC.

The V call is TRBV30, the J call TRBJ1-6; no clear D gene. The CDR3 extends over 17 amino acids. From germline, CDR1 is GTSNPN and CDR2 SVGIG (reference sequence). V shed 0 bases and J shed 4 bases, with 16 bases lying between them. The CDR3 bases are TGTGCCTGGAGTGTCCTAAACCCTTTAAATTATAATTCACCCCTCCACTTT. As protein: CAWSVLNPLNYNSPLHF.

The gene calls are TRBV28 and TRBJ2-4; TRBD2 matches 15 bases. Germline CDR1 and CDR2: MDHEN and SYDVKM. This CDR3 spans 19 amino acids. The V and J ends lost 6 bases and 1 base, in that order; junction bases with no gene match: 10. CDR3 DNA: TGTGCCAGCAGATGGAGGACTAGCGGGAGGGATGGGGCCAAAAACATTCAGTACTTC. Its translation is CASRWRTSGRDGAKNIQYF.

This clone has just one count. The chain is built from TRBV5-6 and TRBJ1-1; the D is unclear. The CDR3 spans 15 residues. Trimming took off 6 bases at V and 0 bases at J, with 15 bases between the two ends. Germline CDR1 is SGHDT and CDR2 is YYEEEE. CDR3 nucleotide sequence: TGTGCCAGCACATCCTTGTGGGGTTTGAACACTGAAGCTTTCTTT. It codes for CASTSLWGLNTEAFF.

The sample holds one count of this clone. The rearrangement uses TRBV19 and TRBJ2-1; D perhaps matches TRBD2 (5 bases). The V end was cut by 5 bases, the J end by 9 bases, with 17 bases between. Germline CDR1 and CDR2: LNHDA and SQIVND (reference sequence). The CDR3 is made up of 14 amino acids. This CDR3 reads CASSALLEVSEQFF. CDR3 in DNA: TGTGCCAGTAGTGCCCTTCTGGAGGTCAGTGAGCAGTTCTTC.

CDR3 sequence reads: CASSESLADTQYF. The CDR3 region has the DNA TGTGCCAGCAGCGAGTCACTAGCCGATACGCAGTATTTT. This chain links TRBV7-7 with TRBJ2-3, with D perhaps TRBD2 (6 bases). V was clipped by 5 bases and J by 6 bases, with 12 bases between them. The germline gives CDR1 SSHAT, CDR2 FNYEAQ (reference sequence). The CDR3 totals 13 residues.

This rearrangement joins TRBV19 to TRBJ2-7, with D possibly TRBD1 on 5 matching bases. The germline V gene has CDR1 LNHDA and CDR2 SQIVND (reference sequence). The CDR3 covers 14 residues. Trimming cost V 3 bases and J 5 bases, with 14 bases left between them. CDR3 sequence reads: CASSILKGLDEQYF. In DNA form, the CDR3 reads TGTGCCAGTAGTATTTTAAAGGGGCTCGACGAGCAGTACTTC.

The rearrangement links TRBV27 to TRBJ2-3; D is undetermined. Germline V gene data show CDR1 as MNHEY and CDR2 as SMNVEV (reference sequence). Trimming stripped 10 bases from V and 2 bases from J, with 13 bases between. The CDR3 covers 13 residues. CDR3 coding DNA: TGTGCCACCAAGGGCTATAACACAGATACGCAGTATTTT. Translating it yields CATKGYNTDTQYF.

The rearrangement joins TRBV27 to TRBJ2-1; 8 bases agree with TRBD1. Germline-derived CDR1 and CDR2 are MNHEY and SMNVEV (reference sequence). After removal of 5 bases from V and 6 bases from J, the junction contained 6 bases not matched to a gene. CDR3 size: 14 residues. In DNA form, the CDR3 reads TGTGCCAGCAGTCCCACAGGGGGGTTCAATGAGCAGTTCTTC. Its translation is CASSPTGGFNEQFF.

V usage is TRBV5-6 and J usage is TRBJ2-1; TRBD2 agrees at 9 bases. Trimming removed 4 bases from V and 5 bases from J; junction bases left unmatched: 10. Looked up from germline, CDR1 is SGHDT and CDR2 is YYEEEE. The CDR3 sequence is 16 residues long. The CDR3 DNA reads TGTGCCAGCAGCAGTATAGCGGGGGCTGTCGACAATGAGCAGTTCTTC. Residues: CASSSIAGAVDNEQFF.

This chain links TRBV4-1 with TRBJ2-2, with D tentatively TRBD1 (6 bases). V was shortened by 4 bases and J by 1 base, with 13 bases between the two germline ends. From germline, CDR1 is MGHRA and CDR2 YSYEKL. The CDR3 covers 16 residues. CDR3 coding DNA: TGCGCCAGCAGCCTACCGACAGGAGTGAACACCGGGGAGCTGTTTTTT. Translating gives CASSLPTGVNTGELFF.

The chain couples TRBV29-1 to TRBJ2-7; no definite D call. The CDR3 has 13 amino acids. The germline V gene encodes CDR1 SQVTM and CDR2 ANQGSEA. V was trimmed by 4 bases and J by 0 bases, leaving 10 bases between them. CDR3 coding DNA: TGCAGCGTTGTTTGGGGTCTCTCCTACGAGCAGTACTTC. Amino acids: CSVVWGLSYEQYF.

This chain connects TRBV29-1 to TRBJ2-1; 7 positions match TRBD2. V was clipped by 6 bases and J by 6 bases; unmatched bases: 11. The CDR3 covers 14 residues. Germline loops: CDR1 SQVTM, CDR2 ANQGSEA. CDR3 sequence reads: CSVPSGAPGNEQFF. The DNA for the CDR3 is TGCAGCGTCCCCAGCGGGGCCCCGGGCAATGAGCAGTTCTTC.

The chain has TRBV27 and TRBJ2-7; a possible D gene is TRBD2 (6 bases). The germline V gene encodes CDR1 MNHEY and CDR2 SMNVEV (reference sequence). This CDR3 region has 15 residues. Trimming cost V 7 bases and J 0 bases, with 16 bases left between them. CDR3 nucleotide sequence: TGTGCCAGCACCCTCCGTAGTAGCGGCTCCTACGAGCAGTACTTC. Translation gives CASTLRSSGSYEQYF.

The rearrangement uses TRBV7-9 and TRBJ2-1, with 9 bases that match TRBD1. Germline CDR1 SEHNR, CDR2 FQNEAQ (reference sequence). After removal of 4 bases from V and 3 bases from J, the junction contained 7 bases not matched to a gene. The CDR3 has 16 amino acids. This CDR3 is CASSSLPGQGYNEQFF. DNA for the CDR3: TGTGCCAGCAGCTCCCTACCGGGACAGGGCTACAATGAGCAGTTCTTC.

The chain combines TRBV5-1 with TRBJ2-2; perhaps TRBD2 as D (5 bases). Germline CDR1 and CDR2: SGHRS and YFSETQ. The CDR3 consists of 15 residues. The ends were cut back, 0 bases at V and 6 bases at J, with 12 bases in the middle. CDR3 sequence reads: CASSLVGGLSGELFF. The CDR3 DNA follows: TGCGCCAGCAGCTTGGTTGGCGGGTTATCCGGGGAGCTGTTTTTT.

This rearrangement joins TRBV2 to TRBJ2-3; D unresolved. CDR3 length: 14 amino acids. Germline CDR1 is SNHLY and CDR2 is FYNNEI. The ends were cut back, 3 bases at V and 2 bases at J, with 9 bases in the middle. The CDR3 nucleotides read TGTGCCAGCAGTGACTACAGTCTCACAGATACGCAGTATTTT. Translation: CASSDYSLTDTQYF.

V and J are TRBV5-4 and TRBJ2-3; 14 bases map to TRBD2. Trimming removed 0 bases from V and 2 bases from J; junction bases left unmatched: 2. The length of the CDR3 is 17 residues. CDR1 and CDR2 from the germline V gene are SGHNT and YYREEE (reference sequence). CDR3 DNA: TGTGCCAGCAGCTTGGGACTAGCGGGAGGGTACACAGATACGCAGTATTTT. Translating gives CASSLGLAGGYTDTQYF.

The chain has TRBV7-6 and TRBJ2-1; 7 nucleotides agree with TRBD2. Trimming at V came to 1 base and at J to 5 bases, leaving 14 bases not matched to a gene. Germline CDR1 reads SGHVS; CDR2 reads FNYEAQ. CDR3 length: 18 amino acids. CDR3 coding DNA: TGTGCCAGCAGCTTAGGGTCGTCGGGGGGACTCCGGAACAATGAGCAGTTCTTC. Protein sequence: CASSLGSSGGLRNNEQFF.

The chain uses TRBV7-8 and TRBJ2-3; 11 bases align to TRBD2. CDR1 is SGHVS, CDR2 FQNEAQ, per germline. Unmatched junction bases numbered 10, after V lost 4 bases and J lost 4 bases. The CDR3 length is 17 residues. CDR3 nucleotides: TGTGCCAGCAGCTCCCGACTAGCGGGAATATTACCAGATACGCAGTATTTT. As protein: CASSSRLAGILPDTQYF.